This T cell receptor (beta chain) comes out of a study of CD8 T cells in ankylosing spondylitis. Germline values: CDR1 LGHDT, CDR2 YNNKEL (reference sequence). The CDR3 has 11 amino acids. V lost 3 bases, J lost 9 bases, and 3 bases lay in between. In this sample, this clonotype turned up a few times. The antigen is undetermined. General study findings and limits: In reactive arthritis synovial fluid and blood, some motif variants had been reported before. Blood of patients with ankylosing spondylitis appeared to be characterized by a TCR beta motif of seven or eight highly homologous variants. Reportedly, disease-linked clones are significantly enriched in ankylosing spondylitis patients' matched synovial fluid.

Quantitative 5'-RACE with molecular barcodes generated TCR beta libraries. Using its own MiXCR run on the 5' RACE reads, TCRdb lists one record per CDR3 protein. The sample records about 440,000 distinct CDR3 sequences, roughly 15% being singletons. The sequencing input was blood, either unsorted or a sorted T cell fraction (not recorded which). The origin of this receptor is a male donor with ankylosing spondylitis. V usage is TRBV3-1 and J usage is TRBJ1-6; D remains ambiguous. The CDR3 DNA follows: TGTGCCAGCAGCCAGGGTTCACCCCTCCACTTT. Its translation: CASSQGSPLHF.